This T cell receptor (beta chain) was recovered during a study of blood T cell repertoires in COVID-19. Turning to the study itself: PBMCs, B-cell-depleted T cells, or T cells were the source of the cDNA or gDNA that made up the material.

How the authors handled the data: Amplification with reference gene primers provided the estimates of nucleated cell counts. The repertoire was sequenced with immunoSEQ multiplex PCR; TCRdb's copy has only in-frame clones and lacks some. V and J calls and clone size follow that table, whereas D and trimming were derived from the DNA. The top ten clones hold approximately 9% of a sample with 280,000 or so clones, about 83% of them seen once. V lost 7 bases to trimming and J lost 5 bases; unmatched junction nucleotides: 5. CDR3 length equals 14 residues. Germline lookup yields CDR1 LNHDA and CDR2 SQIVND (reference sequence).

The sequencing input was peripheral blood. The TCR was taken from a woman aged 50 to 65 who had recovered from COVID-19. This chain joins TRBV19 and TRBJ2-1; 10 bases are shared with TRBD1. The CDR3 bases are TGTGCCAGTAAATGGGACAGGGGAGACAATGAGCAGTTCTTC. It codes for CASKWDRGDNEQFF.